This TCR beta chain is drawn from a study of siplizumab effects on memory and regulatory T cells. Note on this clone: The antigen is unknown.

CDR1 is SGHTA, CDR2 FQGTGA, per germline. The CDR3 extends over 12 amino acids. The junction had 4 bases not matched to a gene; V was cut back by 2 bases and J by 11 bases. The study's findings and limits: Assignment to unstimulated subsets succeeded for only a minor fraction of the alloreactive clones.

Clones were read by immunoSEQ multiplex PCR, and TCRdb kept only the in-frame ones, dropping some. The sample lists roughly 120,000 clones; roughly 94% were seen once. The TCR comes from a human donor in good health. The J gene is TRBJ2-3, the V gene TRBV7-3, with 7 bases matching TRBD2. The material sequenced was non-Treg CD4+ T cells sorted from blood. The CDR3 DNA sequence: TGTGCCAGCAGCTTATGGGGGAGGGAGCAGTATTTT. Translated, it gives CASSLWGREQYF.